The TCR beta chain under discussion was sequenced for a study of T cells in Graves' hyperthyroidism and ophthalmopathy. Study-level results: Peripheral blood also featured most of the thyroid clonotypes expanded above 0.001.

V was shortened by 0 bases and J by 4 bases, with 11 bases between the two germline ends. The germline V gene encodes CDR1 SGHRS and CDR2 YFSETQ. This CDR3 region has 15 residues. This clonotype was picked up many times. The target antigen is unknown. The TCR beta CDR3 regions underwent amplification using RNA transcripts as the source. RT-PCR in the first round (using the HTBI primer set) targeted the TCR CDR3. Via MiXCR, TCRdb re-called the multiplex PCR reads, giving one row per CDR3 protein. This table holds some 140,000 distinct CDR3 sequences, roughly a fifth found once. This TCR was sampled from a woman aged 50 to 60 with Graves' hyperthyroidism that later progressed to Graves' ophthalmopathy. The chain joins TRBV5-1 to TRBJ1-3; TRBD1 might be the D (6 bases). Material: blood. The CDR3 sequence is CASSLDGGYGNTIYF. The CDR3, as DNA: TGCGCCAGCAGCTTGGACGGGGGCTACGGAAACACCATATATTTT.